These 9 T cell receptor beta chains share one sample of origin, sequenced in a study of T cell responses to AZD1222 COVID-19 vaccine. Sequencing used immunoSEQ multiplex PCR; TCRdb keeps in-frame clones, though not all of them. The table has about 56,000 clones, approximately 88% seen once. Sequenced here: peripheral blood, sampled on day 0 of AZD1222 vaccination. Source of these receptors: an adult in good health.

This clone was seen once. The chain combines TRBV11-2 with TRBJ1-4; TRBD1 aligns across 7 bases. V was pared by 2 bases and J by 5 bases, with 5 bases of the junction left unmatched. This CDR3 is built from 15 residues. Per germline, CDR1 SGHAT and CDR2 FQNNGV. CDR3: CASSLYRTGNEKLFF. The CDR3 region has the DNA TGTGCCAGCAGCTTATACAGGACAGGAAATGAAAAACTGTTTTTT.

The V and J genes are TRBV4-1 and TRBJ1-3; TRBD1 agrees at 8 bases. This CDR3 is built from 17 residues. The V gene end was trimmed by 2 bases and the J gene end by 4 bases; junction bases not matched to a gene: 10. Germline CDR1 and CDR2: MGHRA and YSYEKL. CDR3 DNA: TGCGCCAGCAGCCAACCGCAGGGGGCGGCTCGAGGAAACACCATATATTTT. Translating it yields CASSQPQGAARGNTIYF.

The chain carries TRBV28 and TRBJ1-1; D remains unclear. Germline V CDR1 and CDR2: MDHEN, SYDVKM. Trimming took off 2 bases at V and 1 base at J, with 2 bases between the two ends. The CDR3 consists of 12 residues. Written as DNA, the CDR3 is TGTGCCAGCAGTTTAACGAACACTGAAGCTTTCTTT. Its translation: CASSLTNTEAFF.

The CDR3 is CASRTWKGKLNDEAFF. As DNA, the CDR3 is TGTGCCAGCCGAACTTGGAAGGGAAAACTGAACGATGAAGCTTTCTTT. This chain uses TRBV7-9 with TRBJ1-1; D is unresolved. This CDR3 is 16 amino acids long. The V gene lost 8 bases and the J gene lost 7 bases, with 26 bases spanning the gap. Germline CDR1 reads SEHNR; CDR2 reads FQNEAQ (reference sequence).

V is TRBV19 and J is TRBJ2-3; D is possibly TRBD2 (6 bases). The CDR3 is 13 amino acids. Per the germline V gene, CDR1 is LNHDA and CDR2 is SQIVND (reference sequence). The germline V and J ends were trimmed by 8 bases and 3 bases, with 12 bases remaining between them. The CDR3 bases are TGTGCCAGTCACCCCGGGACTACAGATACGCAGTATTTT. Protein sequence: CASHPGTTDTQYF.

CDR3 sequence reads: CASSSLSGIYEQYF. The CDR3 nucleotides are TGTGCCAGCAGCTCCCTCAGCGGCATTTACGAGCAGTACTTC. V usage is TRBV11-2 and J usage is TRBJ2-7; TRBD2 might be the D (5 bases). CDR1 and CDR2 from the germline V gene are SGHAT and FQNNGV. V was shortened by 4 bases and J by 4 bases, with 14 bases between the two germline ends. This CDR3 region has 14 residues.

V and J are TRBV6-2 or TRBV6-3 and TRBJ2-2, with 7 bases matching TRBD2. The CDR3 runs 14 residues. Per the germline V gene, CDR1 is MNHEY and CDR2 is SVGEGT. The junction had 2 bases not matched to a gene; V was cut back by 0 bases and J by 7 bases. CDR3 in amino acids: CASSYSGRGGELFF. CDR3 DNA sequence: TGTGCCAGCAGTTACTCGGGGAGGGGCGGGGAGCTGTTTTTT.

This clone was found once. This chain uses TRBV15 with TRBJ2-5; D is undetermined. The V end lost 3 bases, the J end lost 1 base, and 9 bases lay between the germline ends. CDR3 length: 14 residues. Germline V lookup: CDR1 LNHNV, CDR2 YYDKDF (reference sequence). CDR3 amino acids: CATSSGQFQETQYF. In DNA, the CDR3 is TGTGCCACCAGCAGTGGTCAGTTCCAAGAGACCCAGTACTTC.

The CDR3 region has the DNA TGCGCCAGCAGTGCCCCGCACGAAAAACTGTTTTTT. It is translated as CASSAPHEKLFF. The rearrangement joins TRBV10-2 to TRBJ1-4; D not resolved. The length of the CDR3 is 12 residues. V was clipped by 4 bases and J by 8 bases, with 8 bases between them. Germline V CDR1 and CDR2: WSHSY, SAAADI.